This T cell receptor (beta chain) was retrieved from a study of shared clonotypes between healthy human individuals (dated by TCRdb to about 2020). Looking at the study overall: The cohort comprised a couple of women and a few men aged 18 to 49 years. For each donor, three plates each were used for CD4 naive and CD4 memory, two plates were used for CD8 naive, and one plate was used for CD8 memory. Blood TCR repertoires of roughly five healthy adults were deeply sequenced to estimate repertoire size and the extent of clonotype sharing between individuals. Different laboratories and diverse techniques were used to prepare libraries and sequence TCR repertoires, to increase sequencing depth and limit assay-specific biases. Per donor, leukapheresis produced somewhere between about 0.94 and 9 billion PBMCs.

Healthy HIV-negative adults with no recently reported acute infections or vaccinations were included as donors. Every donor was a Caucasian adult living in Nashville, Tennessee, USA. CD4+ T cells were enriched by magnetic negative selection, after which naive cells were positively selected on CD45RA and the negative fraction was taken as the memory subset. Blood was collected by leukapheresis, and PBMCs were isolated by Ficoll-Histopaque density gradient centrifugation and then cryopreserved in liquid nitrogen vapor phase. Purity and quantity of every magnetically sorted T cell population were checked by analytical flow cytometry. Each sorted fraction had its genomic DNA isolated and then quantified by UV absorbance on a Nanodrop 2000c. Using the deep immunoSEQ assay, multiplex PCR amplified TCR CDR3 regions from genomic DNA. Extracted genomic DNA from each cell subset was spread evenly across all wells of several immunoSEQ 96-well plates, with each plate serving as a replicate. Each replicate PCR for sorted subsets received approximately 200 ng genomic DNA, equal to about 30,000 T cell genomes. The purified libraries were quantified using a Qubit 3.0 fluorometer, sized with a Bioanalyzer 2100, and then quantified again using the KAPA Library Quantification kit. Each immunoSEQ 96-well plate was sequenced on its own single-read 150-cycle Illumina NextSeq 550 flow cell. As for how the authors treated the data: Because only junctional sequences without quality scores were contained in the immunoSEQ output, filtering matching that applied to full-length reads could not be performed. Sequences were annotated with PyIR, a Python wrapper for IgBLAST v1.9, using IMGT germline references to assign V/J genes and CDR3. Any read was removed if the V/J assignment was weak (E-value above 1e-6), the CDR3 was missing, or the read contained stop codons, out-of-frame junctions, or ambiguous translated residues. V3J clonotypes were defined by identical inferred V gene, J gene, and CDR3 amino acid sequence. To compute the percentage overlap between repertoires, the number of shared unique clonotypes was divided by the size of the smaller repertoire. Repertoire richness was assessed with RTK rarefaction, the Chao1 estimator, and Recon v2.1 estimates of unobserved clonotypes. OLGA was used to compute generation probabilities for all TCRbeta clonotypes that the gDNA method yielded from a few donors. Here the immuneACCESS table is served through TCRdb, limited to in-frame sequences with V and J called. Missing clones are a known gap in these copies; in checked studies unresolved V genes cover under half, and the rest lacks a known reason. That table furnishes V, J and clone size, whereas the DNA furnished D and trimming. This sample gives 2,500,000 or so clones in total; around nine tenths of them show up just once. The ten largest clones take up under 0.15% of the sample.

On this clone itself: Its antigen specificity is not known. It has no much larger one-base neighbor in the sample; base qualities were not kept.

General conclusions and limits of the study: Sampling was limited to blood, and TCR repertoires in tissue likely differ from TCR repertoires in blood. Rarefaction of sorted-subset datasets indicated incomplete sequencing despite the large sequencing depth. Based on pairwise subsampling, the degree of clonotype sharing among donors was expected to be affected by sequencing depth. Larger estimated clonotype richness was generally found for naive subsets than for memory subsets. Sharing across a few donors was observed for around 5% of naive CD4, 3% to 3.5% of naive CD8, 2% to 2.5% of memory CD4, and around 0.44% of memory CD8 clonotypes. The small number of donors limited the genetic and exposure-history diversity represented. Higher generation probabilities were observed for clonotypes shared by all four sorted-subset donors than for non-shared clonotypes.

The germline V gene sets CDR1 to SGHDT and CDR2 to YYEEEE. From its cysteine to its phenylalanine, the CDR3 spans 15 amino acids. The read is trimmed to its CDR3 DNA, 45 bases read in frame from base 1. A distance of 17 bases separates the germline ends of V and J, which lose 0 bases and 8 bases respectively. The sample taken for sequencing was naive CD4+ T cells sorted from blood. The cell subset or site label on this specimen signifies: CD45RA+ positively selected. The sequence was obtained from a man aged 18 to 29 in good health. This receptor chain uses TRBV5-6 and TRBJ1-2; the D gene is unclear. The bases are TGTGCCAGCAGCTTGGGTACCGTAAAAATTACGGGCTACACCTTC. This encodes CASSLGTVKITGYTF.